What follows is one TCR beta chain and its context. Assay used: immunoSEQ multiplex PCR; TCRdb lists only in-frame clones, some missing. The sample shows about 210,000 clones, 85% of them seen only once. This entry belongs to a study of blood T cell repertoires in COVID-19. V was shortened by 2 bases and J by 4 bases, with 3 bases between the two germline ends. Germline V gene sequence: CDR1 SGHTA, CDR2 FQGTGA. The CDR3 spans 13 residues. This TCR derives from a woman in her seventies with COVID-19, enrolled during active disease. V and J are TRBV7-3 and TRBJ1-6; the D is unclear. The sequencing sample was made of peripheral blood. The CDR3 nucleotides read TGTGCCAGCAGCTTACTTTATAATTCACCCCTCCACTTT. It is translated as CASSLLYNSPLHF.